Below, 30 T cell receptor beta chains from the same sample are listed, as sequenced in a study of response to subunit inactivated influenza vaccine listed by TCRdb under 2018. The library was produced with RT-PCR. The instrument was an Illumina HiSeq 2500. Starting from the raw public reads, TCRdb applied fastp trimming at Q25, assembled clones with MiXCR and retained in-frame beta chains. Duplicate CDR3 protein sequences are folded into a single record with the most common DNA and genes. In this sample the table shows about 620,000 distinct CDR3 sequences, 10% to 12% of which occur a single time. The ten largest clones take up approximately 10% of the sample. The same specimen was also included in a second study, on T cells expressing NK-cell markers. According to the second study: TCR beta cDNA libraries were prepared using 5'RACE template switching, which introduced a universal primer site and unique molecular identifiers.

Sample: PBMCs from blood, taken on the day of vaccination. The receptors derive from a man aged 45 to 65 who received an inactivated influenza vaccine. Donor details come from another sample of the same person, matched by shared clones.

This clonotype was counted only a few times. The chain carries TRBV20-1 and TRBJ1-1; 7 bases map to TRBD1. The CDR3 runs 14 residues. The germline V gene has CDR1 DFQATT and CDR2 SNEGSKA (reference sequence). The trim removed 6 bases at V and 2 bases at J, leaving 9 bases unmatched. The CDR3 nucleotides read TGCAGTGCCCCCGAACAGGGGAAAAACACTGAAGCTTTCTTT. Its translation: CSAPEQGKNTEAFF.

The V gene is TRBV6-1, the J gene TRBJ2-7; possible D gene TRBD1, 5 bases. V shed 6 bases and J shed 2 bases, with 20 bases lying between them. This CDR3 is 16 amino acids long. Germline V gene sequence: CDR1 MNHNS, CDR2 SASEGT. The CDR3 bases are TGTGCCAGCAGCCACGCCGACAGTAATGTTCCCTACGAGCAGTACTTC. It translates to CASSHADSNVPYEQYF.

The genes are TRBV20-1 and TRBJ2-7; D possibly corresponds to TRBD1 (6 bases). The germline V gene has CDR1 DFQATT and CDR2 SNEGSKA (reference sequence). V lost 3 bases and J 1 base, leaving 13 bases between the germline ends. The length of the CDR3 is 14 residues. CDR3 DNA sequence: TGCAGTGCTAGGAAACCACAGGGTTCCTACGAGCAGTACTTC. It is translated as CSARKPQGSYEQYF.

This clonotype was picked up one time. J is TRBJ2-7 and V is TRBV5-1; TRBD2 matches at 7 bases. Germline CDR1 is SGHRS and CDR2 is YFSETQ. V lost 0 bases, J lost 4 bases, and 7 bases stayed unmatched. This CDR3 has 15 amino acids. The CDR3 sequence: CASSLDGGDGYEQYF. The CDR3 DNA follows: TGCGCCAGCAGCTTGGATGGGGGGGATGGGTACGAGCAGTACTTC.

This clonotype was found many times. CDR3 sequence (DNA): TGCAGCGTTGAATTGCGGGAGAGGGGCGAGCAGTACTTC. Its translation is CSVELRERGEQYF. This chain links TRBV29-1 with TRBJ2-7; 7 bases are a match to TRBD2. Trimming removed 2 bases from V and 6 bases from J; junction bases left unmatched: 7. This CDR3 contains 13 residues. Germline values: CDR1 SQVTM, CDR2 ANQGSEA.

The CDR3: CATSRASLGYEQYF. The DNA for the CDR3 is TGTGCCACCAGCAGAGCAAGTCTGGGGTACGAGCAGTACTTC. This rearrangement joins TRBV15 to TRBJ2-7; the D is unclear. The CDR3 runs 14 residues. Germline V gives CDR1 LNHNV, CDR2 YYDKDF (reference sequence). Trimming removed 1 base from V and 4 bases from J, with 11 bases in between.

The V gene is TRBV5-1, the J gene TRBJ2-2; 11 bases fit TRBD2. Per the germline V gene, CDR1 is SGHRS and CDR2 is YFSETQ. The CDR3 contains 16 residues. With V trimmed by 3 bases and J by 5 bases, 6 bases remained unmatched. Here the CDR3 reads CASSSRTSGGTGELFF. The CDR3 DNA is TGCGCCAGCAGCTCCCGAACTAGCGGGGGTACCGGGGAGCTGTTTTTT.

The chain joins TRBV7-9 to TRBJ2-5; D not resolved. CDR1 and CDR2 (germline): SEHNR, FQNEAQ (reference sequence). There are 16 residues in the CDR3. The ends were cut back, 5 bases at V and 2 bases at J, with 18 bases in the middle. CDR3 sequence reads: CASSDTWLTVQETQYF. The CDR3 bases are TGTGCCAGCAGCGACACTTGGTTAACAGTTCAAGAGACCCAGTACTTC.

This clonotype was found a few times. The V and J genes are TRBV4-3 and TRBJ1-4; perhaps TRBD1 as D (5 bases). Trimming shortened V by 1 base and J by 6 bases, and 12 bases separated the two germline ends. Germline loops: CDR1 LGHNA, CDR2 YSLEER. This CDR3 contains 15 residues. This CDR3 is CASSQGEGRDEKLFF. CDR3 DNA: TGCGCCAGCAGCCAAGGGGAGGGGCGCGATGAAAAACTGTTTTTT.

The CDR3 DNA reads as TGTGCCAGCTCACGCTTAGGACTAGCGGGGATCCAAGAGACCCAGTACTTC. This encodes CASSRLGLAGIQETQYF. The J gene is TRBJ2-5, the V gene TRBV18; 12 nucleotides match TRBD2. Per the germline V gene, CDR1 is KGHSH and CDR2 is LQKENI. Trimming took 4 bases from V and 1 from J; bases not matched to a gene: 7. The CDR3 loop spans 17 amino acids.

The chain has TRBV7-9 and TRBJ2-3; 7 positions agree with TRBD2. The CDR3 spans 15 residues. Germline CDR1 SEHNR, CDR2 FQNEAQ (reference sequence). After removal of 10 bases from V and 2 bases from J, the junction contained 12 bases not matched to a gene. The CDR3 sequence: CATKPGLSSTDTQYF. DNA of the CDR3: TGTGCCACAAAACCGGGACTATCCTCCACAGATACGCAGTATTTT.

This clonotype occurred a few times. The V and J genes are TRBV10-3 and TRBJ1-4; TRBD1 aligns across 7 bases. V lost 3 bases to trimming and J lost 9 bases; unmatched junction nucleotides: 10. CDR3 length equals 15 residues. From germline, CDR1 is ENHRY and CDR2 SYGVKD. DNA for the CDR3: TGTGCCATCAGTGAAGACAGGGTGGAGTCTAAAAAACTGTTTTTT. Its translation is CAISEDRVESKKLFF.

This clonotype appeared many times. The DNA for the CDR3 is TGCGCCAGCAGCCTGGGACAGCAGGCAGATACGCAGTATTTT. Translating gives CASSLGQQADTQYF. The chain joins TRBV5-1 to TRBJ2-3, with 7 bases aligning to TRBD1. CDR1 and CDR2 (germline): SGHRS, YFSETQ. V gave up 4 bases and J gave up 4 bases; unmatched junction bases: 6. This CDR3 contains 14 residues.

With respect to this clonotype: A much larger clone lies one base from this, so it may be a read error. The CDR3 bases are TGCGGCAGCAGCTTGGGCAGGTTACCAGATACGCAGTATTTT. This gives the protein CGSSLGRLPDTQYF. V usage is TRBV5-1 and J usage is TRBJ2-3; D is uncertain. The V gene's germline CDR1 is SGHRS and CDR2 YFSETQ. This CDR3 contains 14 residues.

The chain recombines TRBV2 with TRBJ2-5; D unclear. The V and J ends lost 6 bases and 2 bases respectively, with 10 bases between them. The CDR3 has 13 amino acids. In germline, CDR1 is SNHLY, CDR2 FYNNEI. CDR3 sequence: CASRRSRQETQYF. DNA for the CDR3: TGTGCCAGCAGGAGGAGCAGGCAAGAGACCCAGTACTTC.

There are a few counts of this clonotype. The chain uses TRBV19 and TRBJ2-5; D assignment may be TRBD1 or TRBD2 (5 bases each). The CDR3 length is 14 residues. The germline V gene has CDR1 LNHDA and CDR2 SQIVND (reference sequence). Trimming took 1 base from V and 1 from J, leaving 7 bases between them. DNA for the CDR3: TGTGCCAGTAGTATAGCGGGGCCCCAAGAGACCCAGTACTTC. The encoded protein is CASSIAGPQETQYF. Supplemented by reference TRBV19 and TRBJ2-5, the full variable domain reads DGGITQSPKYLFRKEGQNVTLSCEQNLNHDAMYWYRQDPGQGLRLIYYSQIVNDFQKGDIAEGYSVSREKKESFPLTVTSAQKNPTAFYLCASSIAGPQETQYFGPGTRLLVL.

A few counts support this clonotype. This chain connects TRBV27 to TRBJ1-6; D possibly corresponds to TRBD1 (6 bases). The germline CDR1 and CDR2 sequences are MNHEY and SMNVEV (reference sequence). V shed 2 bases and J shed 10 bases, with 12 bases lying between them. The length of the CDR3 is 14 residues. In DNA, the CDR3 is TGTGCCAGCAGTTTAGGGGGGGGCCGGTCACCCCTCCACTTT. Protein sequence: CASSLGGGRSPLHF.

The rearrangement links TRBV10-3 to TRBJ2-7; D call uncertain. Trimming cost V 0 bases and J 9 bases, with 12 bases left between them. This CDR3 region has 13 residues. Germline CDR1 ENHRY, CDR2 SYGVKD. In DNA, the CDR3 is TGTGCCATCAGTGAGTCACAACGGTTGGGGCAGTACTTC. This encodes CAISESQRLGQYF.

This clonotype has a handful of counts. The V gene is TRBV10-3, the J gene TRBJ2-5, with 10 bases that match TRBD2. V gave up 5 bases and J gave up 2 bases; unmatched junction bases: 2. Germline CDR1 reads ENHRY; CDR2 reads SYGVKD. This CDR3 is built from 14 residues. The CDR3 sequence: CAISPLAGQETQYF. CDR3 bases: TGTGCCATCAGTCCACTAGCGGGGCAAGAGACCCAGTACTTC.

In its sample, this clonotype was seen many times. The chain couples TRBV9 to TRBJ2-1, with D unclear. Trimming stripped 1 base from V and 7 bases from J, with 9 bases between. This CDR3 spans 13 amino acids. Germline V gives CDR1 SGDLS, CDR2 YYNGEE. The CDR3 reads CASSVNTVNEQFF. Written as DNA, the CDR3 is TGTGCCAGCAGCGTAAATACAGTAAATGAGCAGTTCTTC.

The sample holds a few counts of this clonotype. V is TRBV11-2 and J is TRBJ2-4; possibly TRBD2 for D (5 bases). This CDR3 is built from 14 residues. V was pared by 4 bases and J by 8 bases, with 15 bases between. Looked up from germline, CDR1 is SGHAT and CDR2 is FQNNGV. Here the CDR3 DNA reads TGTGCCAGCAGCTATCAACAGCGGATGGACATTCAGTACTTC. Amino acid sequence: CASSYQQRMDIQYF.

This clonotype was counted only a few times. The chain has TRBV15 and TRBJ1-2; tentative D call: TRBD1 (6 bases). V lost 5 bases and J 3 bases, leaving 13 bases between the germline ends. Germline lookup yields CDR1 LNHNV and CDR2 YYDKDF (reference sequence). The CDR3 loop spans 14 amino acids. CDR3 loop: CATSERGLHYGYTF. The CDR3 DNA is TGTGCCACCAGCGAACGGGGGCTCCACTATGGCTACACCTTC.

The chain joins TRBV4-1 to TRBJ1-3; D is unresolved. Trimming left V 4 bases short and J 4 bases short, with 20 bases between. Germline CDR1 and CDR2: MGHRA and YSYEKL. CDR3 size: 17 residues. For the CDR3, the DNA is TGCGCCAGCAGCCCCTCCAGGACTATGGGAGCGGGAAACACCATATATTTT. Residues: CASSPSRTMGAGNTIYF.

This clonotype came up many times. The chain employs TRBV18 and TRBJ2-7, with 9 positions matching TRBD1. Germline assignment: CDR1 KGHSH and CDR2 LQKENI. This CDR3 has 14 residues. V lost 2 bases, J lost 6 bases, and 5 bases stayed unmatched. The CDR3 here is CASSPGGQGREQYF. The CDR3 DNA reads TGTGCCAGCTCACCAGGGGGACAGGGACGCGAGCAGTACTTC.

This clonotype was detected only a few times. The chain carries TRBV7-9 and TRBJ1-3; no definite D call. V lost 4 bases to trimming and J lost 4 bases, with 11 bases between them. Germline V gene lookup returns CDR1 SEHNR and CDR2 FQNEAQ (reference sequence). The CDR3 consists of 14 residues. The CDR3 coding sequence is TGTGCCAGCAGCTGGACGACGGGAGGAAACACCATATATTTT. It translates to CASSWTTGGNTIYF.

This clonotype was observed a single time. The germline gene is not matched at one end of the junction; a read error may be the cause. The chain links TRBV6-6 to TRBJ2-1; D uncertain. CDR3 length equals 13 residues. Germline CDR1 is MNHNY and CDR2 is SVGAGI (reference sequence). This chain's CDR3 is CARSYSKEVEQFF. Written as DNA, the CDR3 is TGTGCCAGAAGTTACTCGAAGGAAGTTGAGCAGTTCTTC.

The V gene is TRBV10-3, the J gene TRBJ1-1; D uncertain. V was trimmed by 3 bases and J by 7 bases, leaving 15 bases between them. The CDR3 has 14 amino acids. Germline assignment: CDR1 ENHRY and CDR2 SYGVKD. The CDR3 bases are TGTGCCATCAGTGACCGGGTTGGGCAGGTTGAAGCTTTCTTT. Amino acids: CAISDRVGQVEAFF.

This clonotype was detected a few times. V gene TRBV12-3 or TRBV12-4 combines with J gene TRBJ2-3; 13 bases are shared with TRBD2. J lost 3 bases, V lost 6 bases, and 6 bases had no gene match. This CDR3 spans 16 amino acids. CDR3 in DNA: TGTGCCAGCAGCCTGACTAGCGGGGGGAAGACAGATACGCAGTATTTT. Translation gives CASSLTSGGKTDTQYF.

The sample holds many counts of this clonotype. The V call is TRBV12-3 or TRBV12-4, the J call TRBJ2-3; D is ambiguous. V was trimmed by 6 bases and J by 6 bases, leaving 16 bases between them. The CDR3 totals 14 residues. The CDR3 sequence is CASRDGRDPDTQYF. Here the CDR3 DNA reads TGTGCCAGCAGAGATGGCAGAGATCCGGATACGCAGTATTTT.

The chain employs TRBV27 and TRBJ2-2, with 10 bases identical to TRBD1. V trimming: 4 bases; J trimming: 6 bases; junction bases outside the gene matches: 2. The length of the CDR3 is 14 residues. Germline V gene sequence: CDR1 MNHEY, CDR2 SMNVEV (reference sequence). CDR3 loop: CASSWDRGAGELFF. DNA for the CDR3: TGTGCCAGCAGTTGGGACAGGGGTGCCGGGGAGCTGTTTTTT.